Following are 25 T cell receptor beta chains from one sample sequenced in a study of PD-L1 blockade in urothelial cancer. Libraries were prepared by immunoSEQ multiplex PCR; TCRdb keeps only in-frame clonotypes and omits some of them. The profile shows about 72,000 clones, less than 90% of them singletons. Here the sequenced sample was PBMCs, taken around atezolizumab (anti-PD-L1) treatment. Receptors were obtained from a man between 65 and 79 years old with urothelial cancer.

The gene calls are TRBV27 and TRBJ1-2, with D perhaps TRBD1 (6 bases). The CDR3 consists of 15 residues. Germline V gene data show CDR1 as MNHEY and CDR2 as SMNVEV (reference sequence). Trimming cost V 6 bases and J 7 bases, with 21 bases left between them. The CDR3 coding sequence is TGTGCCAGCAGGCTCTTGGACAGTCGCGTCGGTGGCTACACCTTC. The encoded protein is CASRLLDSRVGGYTF.

Written as DNA, the CDR3 is TGTGCCAGCAGCCAATCGGGACTTCTTTTGGGGGAGCAGTACTTC. Protein sequence: CASSQSGLLLGEQYF. The J gene is TRBJ2-7, the V gene TRBV7-2; maybe TRBD2 (6 bases). This CDR3 contains 15 residues. Trimming removed 5 bases at V and 7 bases at J, with 21 bases between. Germline V CDR1 and CDR2: SGHTA, FQGNSA.

Notes on this clone: Other nucleotide sequences in the sample specify the same CDR3. In DNA, the CDR3 is TGTGCCAGTACCCAGGGGGTAAGTCAGCCCCAGCATTTT. Its translation: CASTQGVSQPQHF. The chain combines TRBV19 with TRBJ1-5; 7 bases align to TRBD1. The CDR3 runs to 13 residues. Unmatched junction bases numbered 6, after V lost 7 bases and J lost 6 bases. Germline-derived CDR1 and CDR2 are LNHDA and SQIVND (reference sequence).

The chain combines TRBV5-6 with TRBJ1-6; 9 bases map to TRBD1. CDR3 size: 15 residues. From germline, CDR1 is SGHDT and CDR2 YYEEEE. V was pared by 7 bases and J by 10 bases, with 12 bases of the junction left unmatched. The chain's CDR3 is CASGSQGARVSPLHF. DNA of the CDR3: TGTGCCAGCGGATCACAGGGGGCTAGGGTATCACCCCTCCACTTT.

The chain is built from TRBV9 and TRBJ2-2, with D maybe TRBD2 (6 bases). CDR3 length: 15 amino acids. Trimming shortened V by 3 bases and J by 5 bases, and 14 bases separated the two germline ends. Germline V CDR1 and CDR2: SGDLS, YYNGEE. CDR3 region: CASSASWGGTGELFF. DNA for the CDR3: TGTGCCAGCAGCGCTAGTTGGGGAGGAACCGGGGAGCTGTTTTTT.

V usage is TRBV28 and J usage is TRBJ2-5; 9 nucleotides align to TRBD1. J was trimmed by 1 base and V by 4 bases; bases with no gene match: 7. Germline CDR1 MDHEN, CDR2 SYDVKM. The CDR3 length is 16 residues. As DNA, the CDR3 is TGTGCCAGCAGTTCCCGTCCGGGACAGGGCCAAGAGACCCAGTACTTC. It encodes CASSSRPGQGQETQYF.

The chain has TRBV2 and TRBJ1-2; 7 nucleotides match TRBD1. Germline CDR1 SNHLY, CDR2 FYNNEI. The CDR3 is made up of 13 amino acids. Trimming cost V 4 bases and J 5 bases; bases outside gene matches: 4. CDR3 DNA sequence: TGTGCCAGCAGTGCGGACAGGACTTATGGCTACACCTTC. Translated, it gives CASSADRTYGYTF.

This clone was seen only once. The limits of the CDR3 on the DNA are not certain, so only TCRdb's listed CDR3 is given. The chain carries TRBV27 and TRBJ1-1. The CDR3 is made up of 14 amino acids, end residues included. The germline V gene encodes CDR1 MNHEY and CDR2 SMNVEV (reference sequence). CDR3 amino acids: CASSSSGWDTEAFF.

The chain couples TRBV28 to TRBJ1-2; 8 bases are a match to TRBD1. The CDR3 runs 13 residues. From germline, CDR1 is MDHEN and CDR2 SYDVKM. With 4 bases clipped from V and 7 bases from J, the junction kept 5 bases outside the gene matches. In DNA form, the CDR3 reads TGTGCCAGCAGTTCAGGGGGCTCGAGTGGCTACACCTTC. Residues: CASSSGGSSGYTF.

CDR3: CASRGTGGSQPQHF. The DNA for the CDR3 is TGTGCCAGCCGAGGGACAGGGGGTAGTCAGCCCCAGCATTTT. The chain employs TRBV28 and TRBJ1-5; 11 positions agree with TRBD1. Germline assignment: CDR1 MDHEN and CDR2 SYDVKM. The CDR3 runs 14 residues. Germline trimming cut 8 bases from V and 6 bases from J; bases unmatched to any gene: 6. Together with reference TRBV28 and TRBJ1-5, the CDR3 gives the full variable domain: DVKVTQSSRYLVKRTGEKVFLECVQDMDHENMFWYRQDPGLGLRLIYFSYDVKMKEKGDIPEGYSVSREKKERFSLILESASTNQTSMYLCASRGTGGSQPQHFGDGTRLSIL.

The chain is built from TRBV5-1 and TRBJ1-5; D remains ambiguous. Germline values: CDR1 SGHRS, CDR2 YFSETQ. This CDR3 is 14 amino acids long. The V gene lost 6 bases and the J gene lost 0 bases, with 10 bases spanning the gap. The CDR3 DNA follows: TGCGCCAGCAAGTATAGACTTAGCAATCAGCCCCAGCATTTT. This gives the protein CASKYRLSNQPQHF.

This chain connects TRBV11-2 to TRBJ1-2; 8 bases map to TRBD1. V was clipped by 2 bases and J by 5 bases; unmatched bases: 13. The CDR3 is 17 amino acids. The germline gives CDR1 SGHAT, CDR2 FQNNGV. CDR3 sequence: CASSLTGGMTADYGYTF. The CDR3 DNA sequence: TGTGCCAGCAGCTTAACAGGGGGGATGACAGCGGATTATGGCTACACCTTC.

The V call is TRBV5-4, the J call TRBJ2-7; D possibly corresponds to TRBD1 (6 bases). Per germline, CDR1 SGHNT and CDR2 YYREEE (reference sequence). Trimming left V 4 bases short and J 3 bases short, with 11 bases between. This CDR3 is built from 13 residues. CDR3 in amino acids: CASSKPDSYEQYF. The CDR3 bases are TGTGCCAGCAGCAAACCGGACAGCTACGAGCAGTACTTC. The whole variable domain, filled in from reference TRBV5-4 and TRBJ2-7, reads ETGVTQSPTHLIKTRGQQVTLRCSSQSGHNTVSWYQQALGQGPQFIFQYYREEENGRGNFPPRFSGLQFPNYSSELNVNALELDDSALYLCASSKPDSYEQYFGPGTRLTVT.

V gene TRBV7-8 combines with J gene TRBJ1-5; D might be TRBD1 (6 bases). The germline V gene encodes CDR1 SGHVS and CDR2 FQNEAQ. Trimming took 1 base from V and 4 from J, leaving 8 bases between them. The CDR3 contains 14 residues. Written as DNA, the CDR3 is TGTGCCAGCAGCTTAGGGCAGGGGAATCAGCCCCAGCATTTT. Translated, it gives CASSLGQGNQPQHF.

V gene TRBV19 combines with J gene TRBJ2-5; the match to TRBD1 covers 10 bases. J was trimmed by 12 bases and V by 5 bases; bases with no gene match: 9. The CDR3 is made up of 13 amino acids. Germline V gene data show CDR1 as LNHDA and CDR2 as SQIVND (reference sequence). CDR3 in amino acids: CASSPVRQGAKYF. The DNA of the CDR3 is TGTGCCAGTAGTCCCGTCAGACAGGGGGCGAAGTACTTC.

This clone was detected once. The chain has TRBV29-1 and TRBJ2-7; 9 bases agree with TRBD1. Per the germline V gene, CDR1 is SQVTM and CDR2 is ANQGSEA. This CDR3 contains 14 residues. V trimming: 3 bases; J trimming: 6 bases; junction bases outside the gene matches: 9. The CDR3 sequence is CSVDFGTGIREQYF. The CDR3 bases are TGCAGCGTTGATTTTGGGACAGGGATCCGCGAGCAGTACTTC.

V usage is TRBV7-2 and J usage is TRBJ2-7, with 14 bases that match TRBD2. The germline V gene has CDR1 SGHTA and CDR2 FQGNSA. This CDR3 has 15 residues. With V trimmed by 5 bases and J by 3 bases, 3 bases remained unmatched. The CDR3, as DNA: TGTGCCAGCAGCGGAGGGACTAGCGGGAGCTACGAGCAGTACTTC. Its translation is CASSGGTSGSYEQYF.

V usage is TRBV4-1 and J usage is TRBJ2-5, with a tentative D call TRBD1 (7 bases). Trimming took 5 bases from V and 5 from J, leaving 18 bases between them. Germline V gene lookup returns CDR1 MGHRA and CDR2 YSYEKL. CDR3 length: 15 amino acids. CDR3: CASSSHRGGGETQYF. DNA of the CDR3: TGCGCCAGCAGCTCTCACAGGGGAGGAGGGGAGACCCAGTACTTC.

The chain couples TRBV10-3 to TRBJ2-1, with 12 bases lining up with TRBD2. Germline V gene lookup returns CDR1 ENHRY and CDR2 SYGVKD. CDR3 length equals 14 residues. V was clipped by 6 bases and J by 6 bases; unmatched bases: 3. The CDR3 region is CAIRGLAGLNEQFF. Here the CDR3 DNA reads TGTGCCATCAGGGGACTAGCGGGCCTCAATGAGCAGTTCTTC.

The V gene is TRBV5-1, the J gene TRBJ2-5, with no clear D. The CDR3 has 14 residues. Trimming pared 2 bases from V and 5 bases from J, leaving 13 bases between. Germline V gene sequence: CDR1 SGHRS, CDR2 YFSETQ. The DNA for the CDR3 is TGCGCCAGCAGCTTTTCTCCGTCCGCGGAGACCCAGTACTTC. It specifies CASSFSPSAETQYF.

J is TRBJ1-5 and V is TRBV10-3, with 7 bases matching TRBD1. V shed 8 bases and J 5 bases; nucleotides not matched to a gene: 6. CDR3 length equals 13 residues. Germline V gives CDR1 ENHRY, CDR2 SYGVKD. The CDR3 DNA is TGTGCCATCGCAACAGGGGCCCATCAGCCCCAGCATTTT. Protein sequence: CAIATGAHQPQHF.

V usage is TRBV7-9 and J usage is TRBJ2-1, with a tentative D call TRBD2 (6 bases). Trimming pared 1 base from V and 6 bases from J, leaving 10 bases between. The CDR3 is made up of 14 amino acids. Germline V gene sequence: CDR1 SEHNR, CDR2 FQNEAQ (reference sequence). The CDR3 DNA reads as TGTGCCAGCAGCTTAGGGTACGGGGGCAATGAGCAGTTCTTC. It specifies CASSLGYGGNEQFF.

V gene TRBV2 combines with J gene TRBJ1-5; 10 bases are a match to TRBD1. The CDR3 loop spans 16 amino acids. The V gene end was trimmed by 3 bases and the J gene end by 0 bases; junction bases not matched to a gene: 2. Germline CDR1 SNHLY, CDR2 FYNNEI. CDR3 sequence: CASSDWDRGSNQPQHF. CDR3 coding DNA: TGTGCCAGCAGTGATTGGGACAGGGGTAGCAATCAGCCCCAGCATTTT.

Comment on this clone: The identical CDR3 is also encoded by other nucleotide sequences in the sample. V is TRBV19 and J is TRBJ2-7, with a possible D match to TRBD1 (6 bases). The CDR3 sequence is 14 residues long. Germline V lookup: CDR1 LNHDA, CDR2 SQIVND (reference sequence). V lost 3 bases and J lost 2, with 11 bases in between. The CDR3, as DNA: TGTGCCAGTAGTATGGGGGCTGGCCCCTACGAGCAGTACTTC. Amino acid sequence: CASSMGAGPYEQYF.

V gene TRBV14 combines with J gene TRBJ2-6; D is uncertain. The V gene's germline CDR1 is SGHDN and CDR2 FVKESK. Trimming cost V 0 bases and J 0 bases, with 12 bases left between them. The CDR3 sequence is 18 residues long. CDR3 protein: CASSQDYRLASGANVLTF. The CDR3, as DNA: TGTGCCAGCAGCCAAGATTATCGGTTAGCCTCTGGGGCCAACGTCCTGACTTTC.